Listed below are T cell receptor beta chains from one sample, sequenced in a study of cytomegalovirus exposure and HLA in healthy donors. TCRdb's copy holds only in-frame clones and misses some; the assay was immunoSEQ multiplex PCR. The top ten hold approximately 6% of the sample, which has about 57,000 clones, more than 70% seen once. Sequences were obtained from PBMCs. The receptors here all came from a male donor in good health and CMV-seronegative. Each CDR3 is given with its conserved first and last residue. The D gene is left open where the match is weak. Clone sizes are given selectively: once, few, many, or a class where the clone is expanded.

j_call | v_call | d_call | clone_size | cdr3_nt | cdr3_aa
TRBJ2-1 | TRBV7-8 | TRBD2 | . | TGTGCCAGCAGCCCCAGCGGGGAGTCCCTGGGGAATGAGCAGTTCTTC | CASSPSGESLGNEQFF
TRBJ2-6 | TRBV19 | . | . | TGTGCCAGTAGGGCAGGTCCTGGGGCCAACGTCCTGACTTTC | CASRAGPGANVLTF
TRBJ1-1 | TRBV10-3 | . | . | TGTGCCATCAGTGAGATCGGACAGAGAGGGACTGAAGCTTTCTTT | CAISEIGQRGTEAFF
TRBJ1-2 | TRBV5-4 | TRBD1 | . | TGTGCCAGCAGCTTGGGGGCCGGGACAGGGGACGGCTACACCTTC | CASSLGAGTGDGYTF
TRBJ2-7 | TRBV12-2 | . | . | TGTGCAAGTCGCTTAGAGGAGTCCTACGAGCAGTACTTC | CASRLEESYEQYF
TRBJ1-1 | TRBV7-2 | . | once | TGTGCCAGCAGCTTAGTCCAGGGGCCGAACACTGAAGCTTTCTTT | CASSLVQGPNTEAFF
TRBJ1-2 | TRBV4-1 | . | . | TGCGCCAGCAGCCAAGAGTACGAGCTTTGGGCTTCTAACTATGGCTACACCTTC | CASSQEYELWASNYGYTF
TRBJ2-1 | TRBV19 | TRBD1 | . | TGTGCCAGTACCGTGGGACAGACTTACAATGAGCAGTTCTTC | CASTVGQTYNEQFF
TRBJ1-5 | TRBV10-3 | TRBD1 | medium-sized | TGTGCCATCAGTGAGAGACAGGGGGCTCAGCCCCAGCATTTT | CAISERQGAQPQHF
TRBJ1-1 | TRBV5-4 | . | . | TGTGCCAGCAGCCCCCGGACAGCCCCGAGGGGCACTGAAGCTTTCTTT | CASSPRTAPRGTEAFF
TRBJ2-5 | TRBV5-1 | . | . | TGCGCCAGCAGCTTGGATGTGGGGGGGCGTGAGACCCAGTACTTC | CASSLDVGGRETQYF
TRBJ1-3 | TRBV2 | . | once | TGTGCCAGCAGTGCTCGGCAGGCTTCAAACACCATATATTTT | CASSARQASNTIYF
TRBJ2-3 | TRBV6-4 | . | . | TGTGCCAGCAGTCCCGACAGAGCCACAGATACGCAGTATTTT | CASSPDRATDTQYF
TRBJ1-1 | TRBV6-4 | . | . | TGTGCCAGCAGTGAAGAGGTGAACACTGAAGCTTTCTTT | CASSEEVNTEAFF
TRBJ2-7 | TRBV19 | TRBD1 | . | TGTGCCAGTAGGCATCGGGGACAGGGCTCCTACGAGCAGTACTTC | CASRHRGQGSYEQYF
TRBJ1-2 | TRBV4-1 | . | . | TGCGCCAGCAGCCAAGATGAGGCGGTTGGAAGCTACACCTTC | CASSQDEAVGSYTF
TRBJ1-1 | TRBV2 | TRBD1 | once | TGTGCCAGCAGCTTGGGACAGTTGAACACTGAAGCTTTCTTT | CASSLGQLNTEAFF
TRBJ1-4 | TRBV18 | . | . | TGTGCCAGCTCGCAAGAGATTCGTAATGAAAAACTGTTTTTT | CASSQEIRNEKLFF